The TCR beta chain described here comes from a study of blood T cell repertoires in COVID-19. The germline CDR1 and CDR2 sequences are LGHDT and YNNKEL (reference sequence). With 4 bases clipped from V and 0 bases from J, the junction kept 8 bases outside the gene matches. The CDR3 is 18 amino acids. Using immunoSEQ multiplex PCR, the repertoire was profiled, and TCRdb retains in-frame clones only, with some absent. The data hold approximately 75,000 clones, with 70% to 90% observed a single time. Sequencing was carried out using peripheral blood. The TCR comes from a woman of 80 years or more with acute or convalescent COVID-19. The genes are TRBV3-1 (or the pseudogene TRBV3-2) and TRBJ2-7, with 14 positions matching TRBD2. CDR3 DNA sequence: TGTGCCAGCAGCCGACTCGGACTAGCGGGGGGCCGCTCCTACGAGCAGTACTTC. Its translation: CASSRLGLAGGRSYEQYF.